These T cell receptor beta chains were read from a single sample in a study of Tregs in tolerant kidney transplant recipients. Produced via immunoSEQ multiplex PCR; TCRdb's table is partial and in-frame only. The top ten clones hold under 4.5% of a sample with 55,000 to 75,000 clones, around 87% of them seen once. The material sequenced was CD4+ T cells from blood (PBMCs), taken 6 months after the transplant. These TCRs come from a human patient who received a combined kidney and bone marrow transplant. Some T cells may have come from the graft donor. Both conserved end residues are part of each CDR3. Each record gives: V gene, clone size, J gene, D gene, CDR3 protein, CDR3 DNA. A D gene is named only where the DNA matches it firmly. The size of a clone is reported for some rows only, either as once, few or many, or as a class for expanded clones.

TRBV9	few	TRBJ2-2	.	CASSVAAGGELFF	TGTGCCAGCAGCGTAGCTGCGGGCGGGGAGCTGTTTTTT
TRBV7-9	.	TRBJ2-3	.	CASSFSRGDTQYF	TGTGCCAGCAGCTTTTCCAGGGGAGATACGCAGTATTTT
TRBV18	once	TRBJ1-2	TRBD1	CASSPSRGPPNGYTF	TGTGCCAGCTCACCATCCAGGGGGCCCCCGAATGGCTACACCTTC
TRBV12-5	once	TRBJ1-2	.	CASGPTRTVNYGYTF	TGTGCTAGTGGTCCCACACGAACAGTTAACTATGGCTACACCTTC
TRBV27	.	TRBJ1-2	.	CASSQRYRSDYGYTF	TGTGCCAGCAGCCAAAGGTACAGGAGCGACTATGGCTACACCTTC
TRBV23-1	.	TRBJ2-7	TRBD1	CASSSPGQGAYTHEQYF	TGCGCCAGCAGCTCCCCGGGACAGGGGGCGTATACCCACGAGCAGTACTTC
TRBV7-9	.	TRBJ2-6	.	CASSLSSGHLGFGANVLTF	TGTGCCAGCAGCTTATCGTCAGGACACCTTGGATTTGGGGCCAACGTCCTGACTTTC
TRBV11-2	.	TRBJ1-2	.	CASGNREGYTF	TGTGCCAGCGGCAACAGGGAGGGCTACACCTTC
TRBV2	.	TRBJ1-3	.	CASTYLQVGGNTIYF	TGTGCCAGCACCTACCTTCAGGTGGGTGGAAACACCATATATTTT
TRBV7-2	.	TRBJ1-5	.	CASSSFQGGQPQHF	TGTGCCAGCAGCTCCTTCCAAGGGGGTCAGCCCCAGCATTTT
TRBV9	.	TRBJ2-2	.	CASSGEINTGELFF	TGTGCCAGCAGCGGAGAGATCAACACCGGGGAGCTGTTTTTT
TRBV25-1	.	TRBJ2-2	TRBD2	CASSEYGVAGVTGELFF	TGTGCCAGCAGTGAATATGGCGTAGCGGGGGTGACCGGGGAGCTGTTTTTT
TRBV5-4	few	TRBJ2-3	TRBD2	CASTRRGGTDTQYF	TGTGCCAGCACACGGAGGGGAGGGACAGATACGCAGTATTTT
TRBV11-1	.	TRBJ2-7	.	CASAGQFSHEQYF	TGTGCCAGCGCGGGACAGTTTTCCCACGAGCAGTACTTC
TRBV19	.	TRBJ2-7	.	CASSISAASYEQYF	TGTGCCAGTAGTATAAGCGCAGCCTCCTACGAGCAGTACTTC
TRBV28	few	TRBJ1-1	.	CASSHPRQVIYTEAFF	TGTGCCAGCAGCCACCCCAGACAGGTGATTTACACTGAAGCTTTCTTT
TRBV6-6	.	TRBJ1-6	TRBD1	CASSLQGGYSPLHF	TGTGCCAGCAGTCTACAGGGGGGATATTCACCCCTCCACTTT
TRBV7-3	.	TRBJ2-5	TRBD2	CASINKGTSGSSPGVQTQYF	TGTGCCAGCATCAATAAGGGGACTAGCGGGAGTTCCCCGGGGGTACAGACCCAGTACTTC
TRBV4-2	.	TRBJ2-3	.	CASSQGPEVLYTDTQYF	TGTGCCAGCAGCCAAGGGCCTGAGGTATTATACACAGATACGCAGTATTTT
TRBV7-3	.	TRBJ2-1	TRBD2	CASSSRTSGSWLNEQFF	TGTGCCAGCAGCTCTAGGACTAGCGGGAGTTGGTTGAATGAGCAGTTCTTC
TRBV6-5	.	TRBJ2-1	TRBD1	CASSQPGQANNEQFF	TGTGCCAGCAGCCAACCGGGACAGGCCAACAATGAGCAGTTCTTC
TRBV12-5	.	TRBJ2-5	TRBD1	CASGPQGGETQYF	TGTGCTAGTGGTCCACAGGGGGGAGAGACCCAGTACTTC
TRBV5-1	.	TRBJ1-1	TRBD1	CASSRDGRGRRTEAFF	TGCGCCAGCAGCCGAGATGGCAGGGGGCGCAGAACTGAAGCTTTCTTT
TRBV28	.	TRBJ2-4	.	CASSLPGTLAKNIQYF	TGTGCCAGCAGCTTACCCGGGACACTCGCCAAAAACATTCAGTACTTC
TRBV7-2	.	TRBJ2-5	.	CASSLPPTFQYF	TGTGCCAGCAGCCTGCCGCCAACATTCCAGTACTTC
TRBV6-6	.	TRBJ2-3	.	CASIDVGGRTDTQYF	TGTGCCAGTATAGACGTCGGGGGACGCACAGATACGCAGTATTTT
TRBV7-2	.	TRBJ2-5	TRBD1	CASSFPTGGETQYF	TGTGCCAGCAGCTTCCCTACAGGGGGAGAGACCCAGTACTTC
TRBV27	.	TRBJ2-3	TRBD1	CASSLRSRGFHTDTQYF	TGTGCCAGCAGTTTAAGGTCCAGGGGGTTTCACACAGATACGCAGTATTTT
TRBV5-4	.	TRBJ2-1	.	CASSLGSNNEQFF	TGTGCCAGCAGCTTGGGGTCTAACAATGAGCAGTTCTTC
TRBV30	few	TRBJ1-5	.	CAWSKEGDQPQHF	TGTGCCTGGAGTAAGGAGGGAGATCAGCCCCAGCATTTT
TRBV5-1	.	TRBJ2-2	.	CASSSQASGELFF	TGCGCCAGCAGCTCGCAGGCAAGCGGGGAGCTGTTTTTT
TRBV28	.	TRBJ1-2	TRBD1	CASSSGTGNYGYTF	TGTGCCAGCAGTTCGGGGACAGGGAACTATGGCTACACCTTC
TRBV9	.	TRBJ1-6	.	CASSVDPGRSTYNSPLHF	TGTGCCAGCAGCGTAGATCCGGGTAGGAGCACCTATAATTCACCCCTCCACTTT
TRBV5-6	.	TRBJ2-7	TRBD2	CASSSSGGGREQYF	TGTGCCAGCAGCTCGAGCGGGGGGGGGCGCGAGCAGTACTTC
TRBV18	.	TRBJ1-3	TRBD1	CASSPRTGDISGNTIYF	TGTGCCAGCTCACCCCGGACAGGGGACATCTCTGGAAACACCATATATTTT
TRBV4-1	.	TRBJ1-2	.	CASSPVAREDYGYTF	TGCGCCAGCAGCCCTGTCGCCCGAGAAGACTATGGCTACACCTTC
TRBV15	.	TRBJ2-3	TRBD1	CATSSGQGNPYTDTQYF	TGTGCCACCAGCAGCGGACAGGGAAATCCCTACACAGATACGCAGTATTTT
TRBV7-3	.	TRBJ2-7	.	CASRGLGLYEQYF	TGTGCCAGCAGGGGACTGGGACTCTACGAGCAGTACTTC
TRBV2	.	TRBJ1-4	TRBD1	CASSAQGVEKLFF	TGTGCCAGCAGTGCCCAGGGGGTAGAAAAACTGTTTTTT
TRBV7-3	.	TRBJ2-3	TRBD2	CASSSSAGGSTDTQYF	TGTGCCAGCAGCTCCTCGGCGGGGGGGAGCACAGATACGCAGTATTTT